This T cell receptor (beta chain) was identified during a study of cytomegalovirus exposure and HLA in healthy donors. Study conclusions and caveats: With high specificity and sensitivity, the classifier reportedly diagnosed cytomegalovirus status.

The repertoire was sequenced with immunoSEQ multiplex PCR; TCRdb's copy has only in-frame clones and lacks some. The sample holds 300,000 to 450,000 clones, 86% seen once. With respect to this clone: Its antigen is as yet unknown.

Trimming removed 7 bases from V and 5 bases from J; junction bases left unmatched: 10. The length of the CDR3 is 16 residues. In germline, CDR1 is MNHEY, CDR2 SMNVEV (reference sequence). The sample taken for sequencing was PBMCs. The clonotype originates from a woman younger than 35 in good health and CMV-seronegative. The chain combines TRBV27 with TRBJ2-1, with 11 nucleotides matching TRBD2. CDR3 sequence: CASIGSGTSGHNEQFF. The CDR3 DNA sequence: TGTGCCAGCATAGGATCCGGGACTAGCGGCCACAATGAGCAGTTCTTC.